A single sample gave rise to the 20 T cell receptor beta chains below, sequenced in a study of monozygotic twins with inflammatory bowel disease. TCRdb reworked the 5' RACE reads into one entry per CDR3 protein, no DNA. This sample carries around 400,000 distinct CDR3 sequences, with about 2.3% going to the ten biggest clones. The material sequenced was blood. The receptors come from a human donor with ulcerative colitis or Crohn's disease, or a healthy co-twin of an affected twin (not recorded which).

This rearrangement joins TRBV11-2 to TRBJ1-3. This CDR3 is built from 15 residues. Germline V CDR1 and CDR2: SGHAT, FQNNGV. The CDR3 region is CASSVGQISGNTIYF.

The chain combines TRBV7-2 with TRBJ2-7; the D gene TCRdb calls, TRBD2, cannot be checked with no DNA. Germline V gene data show CDR1 as SGHTA and CDR2 as FQGNSA. The CDR3 length is 16 residues. CDR3 amino acids: CASSKGLAGSSYEQYF.

This sequence joins TRBV15 and TRBJ1-3. Germline V gene lookup returns CDR1 LNHNV and CDR2 YYDKDF (reference sequence). The CDR3 covers 17 residues. CDR3: CATSRDYFRDSGNTIYF.

The chain links TRBV2 to TRBJ1-3. The CDR3 contains 15 residues. CDR1 SNHLY and CDR2 FYNNEI come from the germline V gene. The CDR3 sequence is CASSEVGVPGNTIYF. Based on the CDR3 plus reference TRBV2 and TRBJ1-3, the full variable domain is EPEVTQTPSHQVTQMGQEVILRCVPISNHLYFYWYRQILGQKVEFLVSFYNNEISEKSEIFDDQFSVERPDGSNFTLKIRSTKLEDSAMYFCASSEVGVPGNTIYFGEGSWLTVV.

This sequence joins TRBV27 and TRBJ2-1. Looked up from germline, CDR1 is MNHEY and CDR2 is SMNVEV (reference sequence). This CDR3 is built from 16 residues. CDR3: CASSLSNSEAYNEQFF.

This chain joins TRBV5-5 and TRBJ2-7; TCRdb calls TRBD1, which cannot be checked without DNA. CDR3 size: 14 residues. CDR1 is SGHKS and CDR2 is YYEKEE in the germline V gene (reference sequence). The CDR3 protein is CASSGRDRAYEQYF.

The chain couples TRBV5-1 to TRBJ2-5; TCRdb outputs TRBD1, but without DNA this stays unchecked. The CDR3 contains 13 residues. Germline loops: CDR1 SGHRS, CDR2 YFSETQ. The CDR3 sequence: CASSETGGETQYF.

The V call is TRBV10-3, the J call TRBJ1-4. From germline, CDR1 is ENHRY and CDR2 SYGVKD. The CDR3 runs to 15 residues. The CDR3 here is CAISEGRASDEKLFF.

The genes are TRBV7-9 and TRBJ2-7; TCRdb reports TRBD1, a call that lacks DNA to check it against. Germline V gene lookup returns CDR1 SEHNR and CDR2 FQNEAQ (reference sequence). CDR3 length: 16 amino acids. CDR3 region: CASSPSGGAPVYEQYF.

The chain joins TRBV6-2 or TRBV6-3 to TRBJ1-5. The CDR3 totals 17 residues. Per germline, CDR1 MNHEY and CDR2 SVGEGT. This CDR3 reads CASSYPGPLGSNQPQHF.

The chain uses TRBV29-1 and TRBJ1-1; as DNA is missing, the TRBD1 call by TCRdb cannot be tested. This CDR3 region has 13 residues. Germline V gene data show CDR1 as SQVTM and CDR2 as ANQGSEA. The CDR3 protein is CSVTNPAGTEAFF.

This chain links TRBV7-9 with TRBJ1-6; TCRdb's D call of TRBD1 is untestable without DNA. The CDR3 runs 15 residues. In germline, CDR1 is SEHNR, CDR2 FQNEAQ (reference sequence). CDR3 in amino acids: CASSSAGTENSPLHF.

The chain carries TRBV18 and TRBJ1-1. The CDR3 is 12 amino acids. Germline CDR1 reads KGHSH; CDR2 reads LQKENI. CDR3 protein: CASSPPRAEAFF.

The gene calls are TRBV7-2 and TRBJ2-5; TCRdb names TRBD2, which stays unverified in the absence of DNA. This CDR3 is 16 amino acids long. CDR1 and CDR2 (germline): SGHTA, FQGNSA. The CDR3 sequence is CASSLGGTSFQETQYF. Together with reference TRBV7-2 and TRBJ2-5, the CDR3 gives the full variable domain: GAGVSQSPSNKVTEKGKDVELRCDPISGHTALYWYRQSLGQGLEFLIYFQGNSAPDKSGLPSDRFSAERTGGSVSTLTIQRTQQEDSAVYLCASSLGGTSFQETQYFGPGTRLLVL.

V and J are TRBV6-1 and TRBJ1-1; lacking DNA, the TRBD1 call made by TCRdb goes unchecked. The length of the CDR3 is 15 residues. Germline assignment: CDR1 MNHNS and CDR2 SASEGT. Here the CDR3 reads CASRPRGQGNTEAFF.

The chain carries TRBV29-1 and TRBJ1-1. The germline CDR1 and CDR2 sequences are SQVTM and ANQGSEA. This CDR3 is built from 11 residues. The CDR3 protein is CSVVRNTEAFF.

This chain uses TRBV6-2 or TRBV6-3 with TRBJ2-7; checking the TCRdb D call of TRBD2 is not possible without DNA. Germline assignment: CDR1 MNHEY and CDR2 SVGEGT. The CDR3 has 15 amino acids. CDR3 residues: CASSLVGGSFREQYF.

This CDR3 is CATSRAGANEQFF. J is TRBJ2-1 and V is TRBV15; absent DNA, TCRdb's TRBD1 call cannot be checked. Germline lookup yields CDR1 LNHNV and CDR2 YYDKDF (reference sequence). This CDR3 has 13 residues.

V and J are TRBV6-5 and TRBJ1-1; checking the TCRdb D call of TRBD1 is not possible without DNA. The length of the CDR3 is 15 residues. Germline-derived CDR1 and CDR2 are MNHEY and SVGAGI. The CDR3 reads CASSYRDPSNTEAFF.

The V and J genes are TRBV5-1 and TRBJ2-3; TCRdb lists TRBD1, though no DNA is available to test this call. Germline CDR1 SGHRS, CDR2 YFSETQ. This CDR3 region has 15 residues. The CDR3 reads CASSLQGHNTDTQYF.